This T cell receptor beta chain originates from a study of shared clonotypes between healthy human individuals. Across the study: Per donor, CD8 memory used one plate, CD8 naive used two, CD4 memory used three and CD4 naive used three. Whole-study findings and limits: Between several donors, naive CD4 clonotypes were shared at a level of around 4.8%. Clonotype sharing across donors was expected to vary with sequencing depth.

Measured with immunoSEQ multiplex PCR; TCRdb has only the in-frame clones, and not every one. The table lists roughly 1.5 million clones, approximately 98% of them singletons. Regarding this clone: The antigen is unknown.

The authors divided CD4+ cells into CD45RA+ naive and CD45RA-negative memory subsets. The CDR3 has 13 amino acids. V shed 1 base and J shed 7 bases, with 8 bases lying between them. The V gene's germline CDR1 is MNHEY and CDR2 SMNVEV (reference sequence). The TCR sequence derives from a man younger than 45 in good health. Sequencing was carried out using naive CD4+ T cells sorted from blood. The sample's subset: CD45RA+ positively selected. The V call is TRBV27, the J call TRBJ2-1; no clear D gene. CDR3: CASSLLRSNEQFF. As DNA, the CDR3 is TGTGCCAGCAGTTTATTGAGGTCTAATGAGCAGTTCTTC.